A selection of T cell receptor beta chains follows, all from one sample in a study of control samples from healthy donors and cancer patients. TCRdb's table, derived via immunoSEQ multiplex PCR, lists solely in-frame clones and lacks some. The repertoire holds about 140,000 clones, with 89% as singletons. The sample comprised blood. Every receptor here comes from a man aged 25 to 40 in good health. Both conserved end residues are trimmed from each CDR3. The D gene is left open where the match is weak.

j_gene | v_gene | d_gene | len | CDR3aa
TRBJ2-7 | TRBV9 | - | 12 | ASSPSPIGYEQY
TRBJ2-1 | TRBV7-2 | TRBD2 | 14 | ASSLGMSGGGNEQF
TRBJ1-1 | TRBV7-2 | - | 13 | ASSFNGRGGTEAF
TRBJ2-1 | TRBV24-1 | TRBD1 | 16 | ATSASFGRTGSYNEQF
TRBJ2-7 | TRBV20-1 | - | 9 | SARIEYEQY
TRBJ1-5 | TRBV5-6 | - | 12 | ASSVWIRDQPQH
TRBJ1-5 | TRBV27 | - | 11 | ASSLFPHQPQH
TRBJ2-3 | TRBV7-3 | - | 11 | ASSPIPGDTQY
TRBJ2-5 | TRBV6-5 | - | 11 | ASKKGDQETQY
TRBJ2-1 | TRBV11-3 | - | 12 | ASSFRASYNEQF
TRBJ2-7 | TRBV21-1 | - | 11 | ASSKPNTYEQY
TRBJ2-1 | TRBV6-5 | TRBD2 | 12 | ASSSGGSYNEQF
TRBJ2-7 | TRBV2 | TRBD2 | 14 | ASSTAGLAGGLEQY
TRBJ2-1 | TRBV24-1 | TRBD2 | 15 | ATSPGTSGRAYNEQF
TRBJ2-4 | TRBV6-2/TRBV6-3 | - | 12 | ASSLDLPGNIQY
TRBJ1-2 | TRBV6-5 | - | 13 | ASSLGKTRGYGYT
TRBJ1-4 | TRBV14 | - | 11 | ASSQFGREKLF
TRBJ2-1 | TRBV27 | - | 16 | ASSFRTRDSSPNNEQF
TRBJ1-5 | TRBV4-1 | - | 13 | ASSQRQAGNQPQH
TRBJ1-4 | TRBV9 | - | 14 | ASSVDVGDFGEKLF
TRBJ1-5 | TRBV7-2 | TRBD1 | 14 | ASSLSWTGGNQPQH
TRBJ2-7 | TRBV7-2 | TRBD2 | 14 | ASSLALIREGYEQY
TRBJ1-5 | TRBV7-9 | - | 16 | ASSPGVVDGRSNQPQH
TRBJ2-5 | TRBV24-1 | - | 10 | ATSDPQETQY
TRBJ1-5 | TRBV2 | - | 12 | ASRSGYGNQPQH
TRBJ2-2 | TRBV27 | - | 13 | ASRSVNANTGELF
TRBJ2-1 | TRBV18 | TRBD2 | 15 | ASSPQLAGAQFGEQF
TRBJ2-7 | TRBV5-6 | - | 9 | ASSLDIEQY
TRBJ2-6 | TRBV7-3 | TRBD2 | 17 | ASSPTGTSGNTGANVLT
TRBJ1-5 | TRBV6-1 | - | 12 | ASSEGISNQPQH
TRBJ2-2 | TRBV7-8 | TRBD2 | 17 | ASSLSGLAGGANTGELF
TRBJ1-1 | TRBV6-5 | - | 11 | ASRYNRDTEAF
TRBJ2-1 | TRBV6-4 | TRBD1 | 11 | ASSVTGGAEQF
TRBJ1-1 | TRBV6-5 | - | 11 | ASSYIRGSQAF
TRBJ2-2 | TRBV4-3 | - | 15 | ASSHEIGTANTGELF
TRBJ2-3 | TRBV7-2 | - | 12 | ASSLWGPSDTQY
TRBJ2-1 | TRBV6-5 | TRBD1 | 14 | ASSFPGTGRGNEQF
TRBJ1-5 | TRBV10-3 | - | 11 | ATSEQVFQPQH
TRBJ2-1 | TRBV3-1/TRBV3-2 | TRBD2 | 12 | ASSQGTSGRGQF
TRBJ2-1 | TRBV7-9 | - | 10 | ASSPFLNEQF